This TCR beta chain is from a study of T cell changes during pregnancy in multiple sclerosis. The V and J ends lost 4 bases and 2 bases, in that order; junction bases with no gene match: 6. Germline assignment: CDR1 SGHDT and CDR2 YYEEEE. The CDR3 spans 15 residues. Assay: immunoSEQ multiplex PCR; the TCRdb copy retains only in-frame clones and omits some. The table has 100,000 or so clones, 85% to 95% seen once. The sample was peripheral blood, taken in the third trimester of pregnancy. This receptor was taken from a female donor with multiple sclerosis, enrolled in a pregnancy study. V usage is TRBV5-6 and J usage is TRBJ2-1; 7 nucleotides line up with TRBD1. As DNA, the CDR3 is TGTGCCAGCAGCCCCGGGACAGCCACCTACAATGAGCAGTTCTTC. It translates to CASSPGTATYNEQFF.